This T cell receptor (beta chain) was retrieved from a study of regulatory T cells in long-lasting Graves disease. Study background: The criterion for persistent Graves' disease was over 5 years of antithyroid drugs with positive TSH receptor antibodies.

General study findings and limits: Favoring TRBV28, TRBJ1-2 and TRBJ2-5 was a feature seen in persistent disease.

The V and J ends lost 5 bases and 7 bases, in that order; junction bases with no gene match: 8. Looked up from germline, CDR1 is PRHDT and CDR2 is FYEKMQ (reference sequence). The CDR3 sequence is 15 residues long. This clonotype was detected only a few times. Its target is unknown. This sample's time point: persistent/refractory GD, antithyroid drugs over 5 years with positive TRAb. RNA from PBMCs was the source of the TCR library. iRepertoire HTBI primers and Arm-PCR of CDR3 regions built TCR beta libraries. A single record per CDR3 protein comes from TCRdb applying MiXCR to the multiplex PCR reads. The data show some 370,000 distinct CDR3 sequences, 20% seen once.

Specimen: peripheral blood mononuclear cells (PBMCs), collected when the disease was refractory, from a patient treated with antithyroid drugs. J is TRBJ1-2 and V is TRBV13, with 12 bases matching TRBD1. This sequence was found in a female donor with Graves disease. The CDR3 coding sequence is TGTGCCAGCAGCGCCACCGGGACAGGGGGCTCTGGCTACACCTTC. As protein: CASSATGTGGSGYTF.